Below, one TCR beta chain is given with its context. Its antigen is currently unknown. The data were obtained in a study of CXCR3-negative and CXCR3-positive naive CD8 T cells. Study details: Sequencing gave approximately 140 million TRB reads overall, about 1.5 +/- 0.3 million per library.

General study findings and limits: Similarly elevated diversity marked both naive subsets, with memory CD8+ cells showing far lower diversity. Naive cells used TRBV-TRBJ genes in much the same way whether CXCR3-negative or CXCR3-positive; memory cells did not.

Every CD8+ subset sample held a few hundred thousand flow-sorted cells, done in triplicate. UMI-tagged TRB cDNA libraries were built via 5' RACE. From the 5' RACE reads, TCRdb lists one entry per CDR3 protein and no DNA. The listing records around 96,000 distinct CDR3 sequences. The CDR3 is made up of 13 amino acids. The V gene's germline CDR1 is LNHDA and CDR2 SQIVND (reference sequence). The genes are TRBV19 and TRBJ2-7; TCRdb names TRBD2, which stays unverified in the absence of DNA. The sequence came from a human donor in good health. Some clones in this sample may be carry-over from other donors' samples. The source material was naive CXCR3- CD8+ T cells from blood. Sample subset: CD45RO-CCR7+CD27+CD95- naive CD8+ T cells lacking CXCR3 (TNR3-). CDR3 loop: CASSIAGAAEQYF.